This TCR beta chain stems from a study of T cells in Graves' hyperthyroidism and ophthalmopathy. This clonotype came up many times. Among ophthalmopathy patients, the Clinical Activity Score reached at least 3, the NOSPECS grade reached at least 4, and duration remained under 3 months. V shed 0 bases and J 8 bases; nucleotides not matched to a gene: 6. CDR1 DFQATT and CDR2 SNEGSKA come from the germline V gene (reference sequence). CDR3 length equals 13 residues. TCR beta CDR3 region amplification was performed from RNA transcripts. With the HTBI primer set, the TCR CDR3 went through a first round of RT-PCR. TCRdb recomputed calls from the multiplex PCR reads with MiXCR, one row per CDR3 protein. The data hold hundreds of thousands of distinct CDR3 sequences, with roughly a quarter observed a single time.

The TCR originated in a young woman with Graves' ophthalmopathy. The genes are TRBV20-1 and TRBJ1-2, with 7 positions matching TRBD1. The specimen was blood. The CDR3 DNA reads as TGCAGTGCTAGAGATACCGGGACAGCCGGCTACACCTTC. Encoded protein: CSARDTGTAGYTF.